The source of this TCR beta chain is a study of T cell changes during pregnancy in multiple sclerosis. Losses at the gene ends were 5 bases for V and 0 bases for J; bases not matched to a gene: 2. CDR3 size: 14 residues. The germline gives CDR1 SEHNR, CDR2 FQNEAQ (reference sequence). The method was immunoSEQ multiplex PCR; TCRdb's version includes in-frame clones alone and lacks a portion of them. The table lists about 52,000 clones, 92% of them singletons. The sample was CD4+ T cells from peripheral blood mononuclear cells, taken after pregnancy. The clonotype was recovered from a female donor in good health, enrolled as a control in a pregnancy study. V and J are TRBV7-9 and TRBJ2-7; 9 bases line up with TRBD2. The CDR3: CASSERGASYEQYF. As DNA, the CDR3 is TGTGCCAGCAGCGAGCGGGGGGCCTCCTACGAGCAGTACTTC.